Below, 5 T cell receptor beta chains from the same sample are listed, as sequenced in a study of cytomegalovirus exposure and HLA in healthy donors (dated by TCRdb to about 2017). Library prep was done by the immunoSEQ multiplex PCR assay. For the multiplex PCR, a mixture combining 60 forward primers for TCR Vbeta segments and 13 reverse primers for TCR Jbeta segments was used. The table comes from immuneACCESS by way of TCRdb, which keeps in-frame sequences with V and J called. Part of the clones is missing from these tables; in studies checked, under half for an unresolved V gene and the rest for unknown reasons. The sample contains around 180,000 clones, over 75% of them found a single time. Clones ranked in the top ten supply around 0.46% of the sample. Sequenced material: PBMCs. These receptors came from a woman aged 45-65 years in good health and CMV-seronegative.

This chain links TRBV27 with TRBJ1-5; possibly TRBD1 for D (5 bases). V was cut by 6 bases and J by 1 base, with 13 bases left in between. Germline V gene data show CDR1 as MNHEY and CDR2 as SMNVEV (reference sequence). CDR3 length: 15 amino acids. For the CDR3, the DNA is TGTGCCAGCAGGATTTACGGGGGAAGCAATCAGCCCCAGCATTTT. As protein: CASRIYGGSNQPQHF.

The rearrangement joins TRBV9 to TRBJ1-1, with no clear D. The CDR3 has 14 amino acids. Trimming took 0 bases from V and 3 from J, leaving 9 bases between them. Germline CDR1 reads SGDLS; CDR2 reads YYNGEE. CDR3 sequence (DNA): TGTGCCAGCAGCGTAGGCAGGAGGGACACTGAAGCTTTCTTT. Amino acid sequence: CASSVGRRDTEAFF.

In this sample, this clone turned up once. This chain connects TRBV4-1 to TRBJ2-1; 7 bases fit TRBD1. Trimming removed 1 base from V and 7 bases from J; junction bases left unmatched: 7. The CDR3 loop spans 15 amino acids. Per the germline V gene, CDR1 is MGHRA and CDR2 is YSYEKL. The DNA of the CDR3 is TGCGCCAGCAGCCAAGTCCCAGGGGGAGTAAATGAGCAGTTCTTC. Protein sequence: CASSQVPGGVNEQFF.

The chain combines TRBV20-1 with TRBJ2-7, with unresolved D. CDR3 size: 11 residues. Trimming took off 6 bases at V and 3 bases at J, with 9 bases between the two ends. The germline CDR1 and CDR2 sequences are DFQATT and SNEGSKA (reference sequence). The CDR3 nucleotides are TGCAGTGCCAAAAACATCTACGAGCAGTACTTC. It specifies CSAKNIYEQYF.

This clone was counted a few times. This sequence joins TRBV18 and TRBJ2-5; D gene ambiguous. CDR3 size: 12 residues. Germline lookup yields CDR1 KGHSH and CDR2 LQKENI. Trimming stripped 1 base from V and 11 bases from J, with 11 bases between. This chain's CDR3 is CASSPRAGEQYF. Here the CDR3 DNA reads TGTGCCAGCTCACCACGCGCAGGTGAGCAGTACTTC.